This TCR beta chain was recorded in a study of cytomegalovirus exposure and HLA in healthy donors. Germline assignment: CDR1 SNHLY and CDR2 FYNNEI. V dropped 6 bases and J dropped 4 bases, with 14 bases sitting between them. This CDR3 has 14 amino acids. Study results and limitations: Presence/absence comparisons presumed near-even sequencing depth among donors. The study had only CMV serostatus as immune exposure information. According to a later analysis, most TCR beta chains associated with CMV appeared HLA-restricted. Listed as cytomegalovirus-associated were 150 to 200 TCR beta chains.

PCR was performed using 60 Vbeta and 13 Jbeta primers. The method was immunoSEQ multiplex PCR; TCRdb's version includes in-frame clones alone and lacks a portion of them. The top ten clones hold 6% of a sample with hundreds of thousands of clones, roughly 82% of them seen once. A note on this clone: The antigen remains undetermined.

The chain recombines TRBV2 with TRBJ2-3; the D gene is possibly TRBD2 (6 bases). Sequenced: PBMCs. This TCR was sampled from a man aged 40-49 years in good health and CMV-seropositive. CDR3 amino acids: CASRWREGSDTQYF. The CDR3 bases are TGTGCCAGCAGGTGGCGGGAAGGGTCAGATACGCAGTATTTT.